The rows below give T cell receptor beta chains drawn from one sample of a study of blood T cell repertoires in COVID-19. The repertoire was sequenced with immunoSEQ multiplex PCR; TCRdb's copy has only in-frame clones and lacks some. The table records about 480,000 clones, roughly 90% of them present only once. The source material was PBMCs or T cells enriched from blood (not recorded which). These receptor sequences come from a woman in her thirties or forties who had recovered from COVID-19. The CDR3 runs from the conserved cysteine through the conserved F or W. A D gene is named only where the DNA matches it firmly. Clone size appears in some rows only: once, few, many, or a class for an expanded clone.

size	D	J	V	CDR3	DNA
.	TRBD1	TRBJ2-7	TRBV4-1	CASSWGQGGARGYEQYF	TGCGCCAGCAGCTGGGGACAGGGGGGGGCTCGGGGCTACGAGCAGTACTTC
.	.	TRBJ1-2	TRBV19	CASSIVGREVYGYTF	TGTGCCAGTAGTATAGTGGGCAGGGAGGTCTATGGCTACACCTTC
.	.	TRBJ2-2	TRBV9	CASSFPRGEIDTGELFF	TGTGCCAGCAGCTTCCCCCGCGGGGAGATAGACACCGGGGAGCTGTTTTTT
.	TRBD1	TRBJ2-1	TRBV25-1	CASSDRGTDMSGEQFF	TGTGCCAGCAGTGATAGGGGGACAGACATGTCTGGTGAGCAGTTCTTC
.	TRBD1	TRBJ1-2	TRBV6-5	CASGSPGGLGYTF	TGTGCCAGCGGATCCCCAGGGGGCCTTGGCTACACCTTC
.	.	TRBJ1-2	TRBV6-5	CASSYLQGGYTF	TGTGCCAGCAGTTACTTACAGGGAGGCTACACCTTC
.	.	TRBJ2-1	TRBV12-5	CASGLPGVGSNEQFF	TGTGCTAGTGGTTTACCGGGAGTCGGGTCGAATGAGCAGTTCTTC
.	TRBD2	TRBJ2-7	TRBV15	CATSRAGGPYEQYF	TGTGCCACCAGCAGAGCGGGGGGACCCTACGAGCAGTACTTC
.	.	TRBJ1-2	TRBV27	CASSWSSHYGYTF	TGTGCCAGCAGTTGGTCCAGTCACTATGGCTACACCTTC
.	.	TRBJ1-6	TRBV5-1	CASSLGQEESPLHF	TGCGCCAGCAGCTTGGGGCAGGAAGAATCACCCCTCCACTTT
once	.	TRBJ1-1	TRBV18	CASSPSPYTEAFF	TGTGCCAGCTCACCATCCCCTTATACTGAAGCTTTCTTT
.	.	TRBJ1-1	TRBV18	CASSPQQGIGEAFF	TGTGCCAGCTCACCTCAACAGGGAATCGGTGAAGCTTTCTTT
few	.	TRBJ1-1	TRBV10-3	CAISEPLGITEAFF	TGTGCCATCAGTGAGCCTCTGGGCATCACTGAAGCTTTCTTT
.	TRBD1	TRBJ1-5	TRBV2	CASTRDRAGNQPQHF	TGTGCCAGCACTCGCGACAGGGCTGGCAATCAGCCCCAGCATTTT